The rows below give T cell receptor beta chains drawn from one sample of a study of blood T cells in healthy people across ages. Using its own MiXCR run on the 5' RACE reads, TCRdb lists one record per CDR3 protein. Of about 680,000 distinct CDR3 sequences in the sample, around 48% were seen once. Sequencing was carried out using blood. These receptors were obtained from a woman aged 55 to 70 in good health. The CDR3 runs from the conserved cysteine through the conserved F or W. D genes are given only for firm matches. Some rows have no size entry. The others give once, few or many, or a class for an expanded clone.

v_gene	abundance	d_gene	j_gene	CDR3nt	CDR3aa
TRBV10-3	.	.	TRBJ2-3	TGTGCCATCAGTGAGTCCAGTTTCGGGGGTACGCAGTATTTT	CAISESSFGGTQYF
TRBV7-9	.	TRBD1	TRBJ2-7	TGTGCCAGCAGCGTCTCCGGACAGGTCGCCTACGAGCAGTACTTC	CASSVSGQVAYEQYF
TRBV5-1	few	.	TRBJ1-1	TGCGCCAGCAGCTTAAGGGTGGGCACTGAAGCTTTCTTT	CASSLRVGTEAFF
TRBV20-1	few	TRBD2	TRBJ2-7	TGCAGTGCTGAGGGACTAGCGGTCTACGAGCAGTACTTC	CSAEGLAVYEQYF
TRBV7-3	.	TRBD2	TRBJ2-1	TGTGCCAGCAGCTTAGGCGGGAGGGCGAACAATGAGCAGTTCTTC	CASSLGGRANNEQFF
TRBV25-1	.	.	TRBJ1-3	TGTGCCAGCAGTGTGCGAGGAAACACCATATATTTT	CASSVRGNTIYF
TRBV5-1	.	TRBD2	TRBJ2-7	TGCGCCAGCAGCTTGGTCCCGGGTAGCGGGACCTACAATGAGCAGTACTTC	CASSLVPGSGTYNEQYF
TRBV25-1	many	.	TRBJ2-5	TGTGCCAGCAGTGGGGCCGACTGGTACCAAGAGACCCAGTACTTC	CASSGADWYQETQYF
TRBV27	.	TRBD2	TRBJ2-7	TGTGCCAGCAGTTTATCGAGGCTAGCGGTTTCCTACGAGCAGTACTTC	CASSLSRLAVSYEQYF
TRBV28	.	.	TRBJ2-7	TGTGCCAGCTTCCAGGGGCGTTATGAAGGGCAGTACTTC	CASFQGRYEGQYF
TRBV18	.	.	TRBJ1-1	TGTGCCAGCTCCCCGGGGAACATGAACACTGAAGCTTTCTTT	CASSPGNMNTEAFF
TRBV25-1	.	.	TRBJ2-7	TGTGCCAGCAGTGAATCCGGAAAACCGGGGTCCTACGAGCAGTACTTC	CASSESGKPGSYEQYF
TRBV7-2	many	TRBD2	TRBJ2-5	TGTGCCAGCAGCGCGTCTAGCGGGAGAAGAGAGACCCAGTACTTC	CASSASSGRRETQYF
TRBV20-1	.	TRBD2	TRBJ2-7	TGCAGTGCTCCAAGACTAGCGGGGGCCTACGAGCAGTACTTC	CSAPRLAGAYEQYF
TRBV3-1	.	TRBD2	TRBJ2-1	TGTGCCAGCAGCCATGCGTTCGCCGGGACTAGCTATGAGCAGTTCTTC	CASSHAFAGTSYEQFF
TRBV5-8	.	TRBD2	TRBJ2-5	TGTGCCAGCAGCTTACGGACTAGCGGGAGTGTGTACAATGAGCAGTACTTC	CASSLRTSGSVYNEQYF
TRBV29-1	.	.	TRBJ1-1	TGCAGCGTTGAAGAGGGAAGCGCTGAAGCTTTCTTT	CSVEEGSAEAFF
TRBV20-1	once	.	TRBJ1-1	TGCAGTGCCCCACGGGACAACAAAAACACTGAAGCTTTCTTT	CSAPRDNKNTEAFF
TRBV20-1	.	.	TRBJ2-3	TGCAGTGCTAGGGCAAGGCCGGACCACACAGATACGCAGTATTTT	CSARARPDHTDTQYF
TRBV18	many	TRBD2	TRBJ2-2	TGTGCCAGCTCACCAAACGGGAGGACGAACACCGGGGAGCTGTTTTTT	CASSPNGRTNTGELFF
TRBV15	few	.	TRBJ1-1	TGTGCCACCAGCAGAGCCAGGGAAGGGGAAAAAGGACGAGCTTTCTTT	CATSRAREGEKGRAFF
TRBV12-3/TRBV12-4	few	.	TRBJ1-1	TGTGCCAGCAGTTTAATTGTGCGTGAAGCTTTCTTT	CASSLIVREAFF
TRBV7-2	.	TRBD1	TRBJ2-2	TGTGCCAGCAGCACCCGACAGGGGCTAGGCACCGGGGAGCTGTTTTTT	CASSTRQGLGTGELFF
TRBV12-3/TRBV12-4	many	TRBD2	TRBJ2-7	TGTGCCAGCAGTTTAAAAGCGGGGCCCTACGAGCAGTACTTC	CASSLKAGPYEQYF
TRBV10-3	.	.	TRBJ2-6	TGTGCCATCAGTGCGGGAACTTCCGGGGCCAACGTCCTGACTTTC	CAISAGTSGANVLTF
TRBV6-2/TRBV6-3	few	.	TRBJ2-4	TGTGCCAGCAGTTCCTTGGACCCACTAGCCAAAAACATTCAGTACTTC	CASSSLDPLAKNIQYF
TRBV6-1	.	TRBD1	TRBJ1-2	TGTGCCACCCGGGACAGCCCGTTATTTGGAGGCTACACCTTC	CATRDSPLFGGYTF
TRBV7-2	few	TRBD2	TRBJ2-7	TGTGCCAGCAGCTACCGCACTAGCGGGAGGGGGGATGAGCAGTACTTC	CASSYRTSGRGDEQYF
TRBV20-1	.	.	TRBJ1-1	TGCAGTGCTAGAGATGGGTTTGGCACTGAAGCTTTCTTT	CSARDGFGTEAFF
TRBV4-3	many	.	TRBJ2-7	TGCGCCAGCAGCCAAGAGAGACTTGGGTGGGGGCACGAGCAGTACTTC	CASSQERLGWGHEQYF
TRBV4-3	.	.	TRBJ1-2	TGCGCCAGCAGCCAAGCGCCGGACCCCTATGGCTACACCTTC	CASSQAPDPYGYTF
TRBV10-3	.	.	TRBJ1-5	TGTGCCATCAGTGAAGAACGACACCTCAATCAGCCCCAGCATTTT	CAISEERHLNQPQHF
TRBV11-2	.	TRBD1	TRBJ2-1	TGTGCCAGCAGCTTAGAAGGGACAGGGGTCAATGAGCAGTTCTTC	CASSLEGTGVNEQFF
TRBV12-3/TRBV12-4	.	TRBD1	TRBJ1-2	TGTGCCAGCAGTTTTGGGGGACAGGTGAACTATGGCTACACCTTC	CASSFGGQVNYGYTF
TRBV29-1	.	.	TRBJ2-7	TGCAGCGTTGCTAGAGCGGAGAGATACAATGAGCAGTACTTC	CSVARAERYNEQYF
TRBV7-9	few	.	TRBJ2-5	TGTGCCAGCAGCCGACGGACTCCACAAAAAGAGACCCAGTACTTC	CASSRRTPQKETQYF
TRBV4-2	once	.	TRBJ1-4	TGTGCCAGCAGCCAAGATTATTTGGAGACATGGAATGAAAAACTGTTTTTT	CASSQDYLETWNEKLFF
TRBV5-1	.	.	TRBJ2-3	TGCGCCAGCAGCTTGGGGATCGGGGGAGCAGATACGCAGTATTTT	CASSLGIGGADTQYF
TRBV20-1	few	TRBD1	TRBJ1-6	TGCAGTGCTAGTGGGACAGGGGGCATTTATTCACCCCTCCACTTT	CSASGTGGIYSPLHF
TRBV3-1	many	.	TRBJ2-5	TGTGCCAGCAGTCAAAGGTACCAAGAGACCCAGTACTTC	CASSQRYQETQYF
TRBV24-1	.	.	TRBJ2-7	TGTGCCACCAGTGATCCTTCCAGTGAGCAGTACTTC	CATSDPSSEQYF
TRBV20-1	.	TRBD2	TRBJ2-7	TGCAGTGCTAGAAGGACCGCTAGCGGCGAGCAGTACTTC	CSARRTASGEQYF
TRBV2	.	.	TRBJ2-3	TGTGCCAGCAGTCGCGCGGCAGGGGGCACAGATACGCAGTATTTT	CASSRAAGGTDTQYF
TRBV9	few	TRBD1	TRBJ2-5	TGTGCCAGCAGCGTAGGGATCGATTCCGGGACAGGAGTGGGGCGAGAGACCCAGTACTTC	CASSVGIDSGTGVGRETQYF
TRBV29-1	few	.	TRBJ2-7	TGCAGCGTTTGGGACGATCCCTACGAGCAGTACTTC	CSVWDDPYEQYF
TRBV7-9	.	TRBD2	TRBJ2-4	TGTGCCAGCAGCTTAGGGTTGGTTAGCGGGAGTAGAGGAGACATTCAGTACTTC	CASSLGLVSGSRGDIQYF
TRBV7-3	.	TRBD1	TRBJ2-1	TGTGCCAGCAGCCCCCGGGACAGGGGGTACAATGAGCAGTTCTTC	CASSPRDRGYNEQFF
TRBV5-6	.	TRBD2	TRBJ2-3	TGTGCCAGCAGCTTGGCTAGCGGGAGGGCCCCGACAGATACGCAGTATTTT	CASSLASGRAPTDTQYF
TRBV5-1	.	TRBD1	TRBJ2-7	TGCGCCAGCAGCTCTACACAGGGGGCCTTACTACTCGAGCAGTACTTC	CASSSTQGALLLEQYF
TRBV20-1	.	.	TRBJ1-3	TGCAGTGCTAGATTAGGACAGTCCGCCTCTGGAAACACCATATATTTT	CSARLGQSASGNTIYF
TRBV10-3	.	.	TRBJ2-7	TGTGCCTTTTCCCCCTCCGCACAGGGACACGAGCAGTACTTC	CAFSPSAQGHEQYF
TRBV20-1	.	TRBD1	TRBJ2-4	TGCAGTGCGCTACAGGGGGCAGACTACGAGCGGTACTTC	CSALQGADYERYF
TRBV7-8	.	.	TRBJ2-1	TGTGCCAGCAGCAATCAGGGACTGGAGCAGTTCTTC	CASSNQGLEQFF
TRBV27	few	.	TRBJ2-7	TGTGCCAGCAGTTTATCGCTGGGGGCTCCGTACGAGCAGTACTTC	CASSLSLGAPYEQYF
TRBV7-3	few	.	TRBJ1-1	TGTGCCAGCAGCTGGGGGGGAGGCGTCACTGAAGCTTTCTTT	CASSWGGGVTEAFF
TRBV7-2	.	.	TRBJ2-1	TGTGCCAGCAGCTTTGACGGGATCCGCTACAATGAGCAGTTCTTC	CASSFDGIRYNEQFF
TRBV27	.	TRBD1	TRBJ1-5	TGTGCCAGCAGTCTACAGGGGGCAGGACAGCCCCAGCATTTT	CASSLQGAGQPQHF
TRBV28	few	TRBD2	TRBJ2-7	TGTGCCAGCAGTTCCGGTGGGCTAGCGGGAGGTTATAAGGACGAGCAGTACTTC	CASSSGGLAGGYKDEQYF